This T cell receptor (beta chain) was captured in a study of T cell responses to AZD1222 COVID-19 vaccine. At the level of the study: Samples with a second dose at about 4 or about 12 weeks were pooled together.

Remarks on this clone: Antigen specificity is unknown.

Study outcomes and limitations: Mapped onto spike, vaccine-associated CD4 TCRs spanned it and were dominant at 160-218 and 743-854. Donor demographics were predominantly white British with a female majority; clonal diversity may be underestimated. Repertoire sampling was restricted to post-peak T cell response timepoints.

Trimming pared 2 bases from V and 3 bases from J, leaving 16 bases between. The V gene's germline CDR1 is MNHEY and CDR2 SVGAGI. The CDR3 is made up of 16 amino acids. Clones were sequenced by immunoSEQ multiplex PCR, and TCRdb holds only the in-frame ones, with some missing. The repertoire has more than 150,000 clones, 85% to 90% of them found once; the top ten carry 0.45% to 0.55%. V usage is TRBV6-5 and J usage is TRBJ1-2; D gene uncertain. This sample comprised peripheral blood, obtained on day 0 of AZD1222 vaccination. This receptor was identified in an adult in good health. CDR3 nucleotides: TGTGCCAGCAGTTACGTGGTAAAGAACTATTACTATGGCTACACCTTC. Translated: CASSYVVKNYYYGYTF.